These 20 T cell receptor beta chains originate from one sample sequenced in a study of blood T cell repertoires in COVID-19. TCRdb's copy holds only in-frame clones and misses some; the assay was immunoSEQ multiplex PCR. The sample comprises under 500,000 clones, approximately 90% of which are singletons, and approximately 2% rests with the top ten. The specimen sequenced was PBMCs or T cells enriched from blood (not recorded which). These receptors were taken from a young woman with acute COVID-19.

This chain connects TRBV11-2 to TRBJ2-5; 8 positions agree with TRBD2. V lost 1 base to trimming and J lost 0 bases; unmatched junction nucleotides: 4. Germline loops: CDR1 SGHAT, CDR2 FQNNGV. The CDR3 totals 16 residues. The CDR3 loop reads CASSLVVAGHQETQYF. In DNA form, the CDR3 reads TGTGCCAGCAGCTTAGTGGTAGCGGGGCACCAAGAGACCCAGTACTTC.

V is TRBV20-1 and J is TRBJ2-7; a weak D match, TRBD2 (6 bases). The CDR3 runs 11 residues. The germline V gene encodes CDR1 DFQATT and CDR2 SNEGSKA (reference sequence). Trimming stripped 2 bases from V and 5 bases from J, with 7 bases between. CDR3 amino acids: CSARRGNEQYF. The DNA for the CDR3 is TGCAGTGCTAGACGGGGGAACGAGCAGTACTTC.

This chain joins TRBV28 and TRBJ1-5; D not resolved. V was trimmed by 2 bases and J by 0 bases, leaving 29 bases between them. The germline gives CDR1 MDHEN, CDR2 SYDVKM. The CDR3 is 22 amino acids. The CDR3 reads CASSLLPYGSGALLDSNQPQHF. For the CDR3, the DNA is TGTGCCAGCAGTTTACTACCCTACGGGTCTGGTGCATTACTAGATAGCAATCAGCCCCAGCATTTT.

V usage is TRBV9 and J usage is TRBJ2-1, with 9 positions matching TRBD1. Germline assignment: CDR1 SGDLS and CDR2 YYNGEE. The CDR3 consists of 14 residues. V was pared by 3 bases and J by 5 bases, with 3 bases of the junction left unmatched. The CDR3 reads CASSGGTGHNEQFF. DNA for the CDR3: TGTGCCAGCAGCGGGGGGACAGGGCACAATGAGCAGTTCTTC. The entire variable domain, with the rest obtained from reference TRBV9 and TRBJ2-1, is as follows: DSGVTQTPKHLITATGQRVTLRCSPRSGDLSVYWYQQSLDQGLQFLIQYYNGEERAKGNILERFSAQQFPDLHSELNLSSLELGDSALYFCASSGGTGHNEQFFGPGTRLTVL.

The rearrangement uses TRBV25-1 and TRBJ2-7; D is possibly TRBD2 (5 bases). The germline gives CDR1 MGHDK, CDR2 SYGVNS. This CDR3 is built from 14 residues. The V and J ends lost 3 bases and 3 bases respectively, with 12 bases between them. CDR3 loop: CASSESGTNYEQYF. In DNA form, the CDR3 reads TGTGCCAGCAGTGAGTCGGGAACCAACTACGAGCAGTACTTC.

In its sample, this clone was seen once. The chain carries TRBV6-5 and TRBJ1-2, with D perhaps TRBD1 (5 bases). Germline V gene data show CDR1 as MNHEY and CDR2 as SVGAGI. This CDR3 region has 12 residues. V lost 6 bases and J lost 8, with 13 bases in between. The chain's CDR3 is CASREPTGGYTF. In DNA form, the CDR3 reads TGTGCCAGCAGGGAGCCCACAGGAGGCTACACCTTC.

V gene TRBV14 combines with J gene TRBJ2-7; 8 bases match TRBD2. Germline V lookup: CDR1 SGHDN, CDR2 FVKESK. Germline trimming cut 0 bases from V and 8 bases from J; bases unmatched to any gene: 6. CDR3 length: 14 residues. In DNA, the CDR3 is TGTGCCAGCAGCCAAGAGTCCGGGAGGGGCAAGCAGTACTTC. Translating gives CASSQESGRGKQYF.

The chain joins TRBV7-9 to TRBJ2-7; TRBD1 agrees at 8 bases. V lost 2 bases, J lost 1 base, and 16 bases stayed unmatched. In germline, CDR1 is SEHNR, CDR2 FQNEAQ (reference sequence). The CDR3 loop spans 19 amino acids. CDR3 amino acids: CASSLTLIFGQGPSYEQYF. CDR3 sequence (DNA): TGTGCCAGCAGCTTAACTTTAATTTTCGGACAGGGCCCTTCCTACGAGCAGTACTTC. Drawing the rest from reference TRBV7-9 and TRBJ2-7, the complete variable domain is DTGVSQNPRHKITKRGQNVTFRCDPISEHNRLYWYRQTLGQGPEFLTYFQNEAQLEKSRLLSDRFSAERPKGSFSTLEIQRTEQGDSAMYLCASSLTLIFGQGPSYEQYFGPGTRLTVT.

The chain carries TRBV3-1 (or the pseudogene TRBV3-2) and TRBJ2-3; TRBD2 agrees at 8 bases. This CDR3 is 14 amino acids long. From germline, CDR1 is LGHDT and CDR2 YNNKEL (reference sequence). Trimming took 8 bases from V and 0 from J; bases not matched to a gene: 4. CDR3 sequence (DNA): TGTGCCAGCTCACTAGCGGTAAGCACAGATACGCAGTATTTT. It is translated as CASSLAVSTDTQYF.

The rearrangement joins TRBV2 to TRBJ2-5; 10 bases map to TRBD1. With V trimmed by 5 bases and J by 5 bases, 8 bases remained unmatched. The CDR3 sequence is 15 residues long. Germline CDR1 SNHLY, CDR2 FYNNEI. Written as DNA, the CDR3 is TGTGCCAGCAGTCCGGGACAGGGGTTTGGCGAGACCCAGTACTTC. Translation: CASSPGQGFGETQYF.

The rearrangement links TRBV11-2 to TRBJ2-7, with 7 bases fitting TRBD2. With V trimmed by 1 base and J by 2 bases, 8 bases remained unmatched. This CDR3 comprises 16 residues. CDR1 SGHAT and CDR2 FQNNGV come from the germline V gene. The CDR3, as DNA: TGTGCCAGCAGCTTAGCCGCTAGCGGAAGACCCTACGAGCAGTACTTC. Encoded protein: CASSLAASGRPYEQYF. Supplemented by reference TRBV11-2 and TRBJ2-7, the full variable domain reads EAGVAQSPRYKIIEKRQSVAFWCNPISGHATLYWYQQILGQGPKLLIQFQNNGVVDDSQLPKDRFSAERLKGVDSTLKIQPAKLEDSAVYLCASSLAASGRPYEQYFGPGTRLTVT.

This sequence joins TRBV28 and TRBJ2-7; 9 nucleotides line up with TRBD2. Trimming took 2 bases from V and 4 from J; bases not matched to a gene: 3. Germline V gives CDR1 MDHEN, CDR2 SYDVKM. The CDR3 sequence is 14 residues long. The chain's CDR3 is CASSLAGGRYEQYF. CDR3 nucleotide sequence: TGTGCCAGCAGTTTAGCGGGAGGGAGGTACGAGCAGTACTTC.

The V call is TRBV5-4, the J call TRBJ2-5; D gene unclear. Trimming removed 1 base at V and 5 bases at J, with 12 bases between. CDR1 and CDR2 (germline): SGHNT, YYREEE (reference sequence). The CDR3 loop spans 14 amino acids. CDR3 sequence reads: CASSLSLPRETQYF. CDR3 bases: TGTGCCAGCAGCTTGTCTTTGCCGCGGGAGACCCAGTACTTC.

J is TRBJ1-1 and V is TRBV27; TRBD1 might be the D (5 bases). This CDR3 has 13 amino acids. In germline, CDR1 is MNHEY, CDR2 SMNVEV (reference sequence). The V gene lost 5 bases and the J gene lost 3 bases, with 10 bases spanning the gap. The CDR3 loop reads CASSMGGYTEAFF. The CDR3 DNA reads as TGTGCCAGCAGTATGGGGGGATACACTGAAGCTTTCTTT.

V and J are TRBV18 and TRBJ1-1; 7 nucleotides line up with TRBD1. The V and J ends lost 4 bases and 5 bases, in that order; junction bases with no gene match: 7. The CDR3 has 14 amino acids. The germline gives CDR1 KGHSH, CDR2 LQKENI. The CDR3 spells CASSLRQGETEAFF. CDR3 in DNA: TGTGCCAGCTCACTTAGACAGGGTGAAACTGAAGCTTTCTTT. The full variable domain, in which reference TRBV18 and TRBJ1-1 provide the parts outside the CDR3, is NAGVMQNPRHLVRRRGQEARLRCSPMKGHSHVYWYRQLPEEGLKFMVYLQKENIIDESGMPKERFSAEFPKEGPSILRIQQVVRGDSAAYFCASSLRQGETEAFFGQGTRLTVV.

V is TRBV28 and J is TRBJ1-2; 11 positions match TRBD1. The CDR3 loop spans 15 amino acids. J gave up 0 bases and V 6 bases, and 3 bases lay outside the gene matches. Germline loops: CDR1 MDHEN, CDR2 SYDVKM. CDR3 nucleotide sequence: TGTGCCAGCAGCACGGGACAGGGGGCTAACTATGGCTACACCTTC. This translates into CASSTGQGANYGYTF.

This rearrangement joins TRBV7-3 to TRBJ2-5, with D uncertain. V was shortened by 2 bases and J by 1 base, with 11 bases between the two germline ends. The germline V gene encodes CDR1 SGHTA and CDR2 FQGTGA. This CDR3 is 15 amino acids long. CDR3 protein: CASSLLSGPQETQYF. CDR3 coding DNA: TGTGCCAGCAGCTTACTCTCGGGTCCCCAAGAGACCCAGTACTTC.

The chain has TRBV11-1 and TRBJ2-5; 7 positions match TRBD1. CDR3 size: 16 residues. Germline CDR1 and CDR2: SGHAT and FQDESV (reference sequence). V shed 3 bases and J 2 bases; nucleotides not matched to a gene: 9. The CDR3 DNA follows: TGTGCCAGCAGCTTGATGGGACAGCCTAATCAAGAGACCCAGTACTTC. Translated, it gives CASSLMGQPNQETQYF. The entire variable domain, with the rest obtained from reference TRBV11-1 and TRBJ2-5, is as follows: EAEVAQSPRYKITEKSQAVAFWCDPISGHATLYWYRQILGQGPELLVQFQDESVVDDSQLPKDRFSAERLKGVDSTLKIQPAELGDSAMYLCASSLMGQPNQETQYFGPGTRLLVL.

This clone occurred a few times. The chain links TRBV7-9 to TRBJ1-5, with a possible D match to TRBD1 (5 bases). Germline assignment: CDR1 SEHNR and CDR2 FQNEAQ (reference sequence). The CDR3 is made up of 15 amino acids. V was pared by 3 bases and J by 0 bases, with 9 bases between. The CDR3 region is CASSFDSYSNQPQHF. Written as DNA, the CDR3 is TGTGCCAGCAGCTTTGACAGTTATAGCAATCAGCCCCAGCATTTT.

The genes are TRBV9 and TRBJ2-1; 11 nucleotides align to TRBD2. Unmatched junction bases numbered 4, after V lost 4 bases and J lost 7 bases. CDR3 length equals 14 residues. CDR1 is SGDLS, CDR2 YYNGEE, per germline. CDR3 sequence reads: CASSPGLAGNEQFF. DNA of the CDR3: TGTGCCAGCAGCCCTGGACTAGCGGGTAATGAGCAGTTCTTC. Full variable domain (outside the CDR3, taken from reference TRBV9 and TRBJ2-1): DSGVTQTPKHLITATGQRVTLRCSPRSGDLSVYWYQQSLDQGLQFLIQYYNGEERAKGNILERFSAQQFPDLHSELNLSSLELGDSALYFCASSPGLAGNEQFFGPGTRLTVL.